The present T cell receptor beta chain was sequenced within a study of T cells in localized non-small cell lung cancer. Profiling relied on immunoSEQ multiplex PCR, and the TCRdb table lists in-frame clones only, not all of them. Of 35,000 to 45,000 clones listed, about 88% are singletons. CDR3 length: 11 amino acids. With 5 bases removed from V and 7 bases from J, the gap between germline ends came to 7 bases. The germline V gene encodes CDR1 SGHDT and CDR2 YYEEEE. V and J are TRBV5-6 and TRBJ2-1; D call uncertain. The sample here was peripheral blood, taken before any cancer treatment. The sequence was obtained from a woman aged 18 to 55 with stage III lung adenocarcinoma. This CDR3 reads CASRNSNEQFF. The CDR3 coding sequence is TGTGCCAGCAGAAACAGTAATGAGCAGTTCTTC.